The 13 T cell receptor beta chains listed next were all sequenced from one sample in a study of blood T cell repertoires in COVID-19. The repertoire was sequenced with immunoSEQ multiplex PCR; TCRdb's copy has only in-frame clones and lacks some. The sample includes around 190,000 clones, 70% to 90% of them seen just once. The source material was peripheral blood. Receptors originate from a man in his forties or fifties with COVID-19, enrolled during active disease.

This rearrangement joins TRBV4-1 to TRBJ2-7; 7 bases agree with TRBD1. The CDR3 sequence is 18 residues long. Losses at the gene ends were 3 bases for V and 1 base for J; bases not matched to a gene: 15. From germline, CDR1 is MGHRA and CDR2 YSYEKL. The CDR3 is CASSHPGGKPPESYEQYF. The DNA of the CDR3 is TGCGCCAGCAGCCACCCAGGGGGAAAACCCCCCGAGTCCTACGAGCAGTACTTC.

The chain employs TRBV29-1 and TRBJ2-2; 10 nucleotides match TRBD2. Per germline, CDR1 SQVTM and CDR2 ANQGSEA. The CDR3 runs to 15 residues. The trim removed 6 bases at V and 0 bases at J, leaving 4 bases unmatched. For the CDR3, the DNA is TGCAGCGTGGCTACTAGCGGGGCGAACACCGGGGAGCTGTTTTTT. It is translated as CSVATSGANTGELFF.

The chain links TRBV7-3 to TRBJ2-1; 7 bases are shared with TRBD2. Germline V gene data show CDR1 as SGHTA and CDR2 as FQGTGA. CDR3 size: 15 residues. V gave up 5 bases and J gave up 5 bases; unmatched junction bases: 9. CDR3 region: CASSPASGIDNEQFF. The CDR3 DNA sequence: TGTGCCAGCAGCCCAGCGAGCGGGATTGACAATGAGCAGTTCTTC. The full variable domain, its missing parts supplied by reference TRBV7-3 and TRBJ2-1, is GAGVSQTPSNKVTEKGKYVELRCDPISGHTALYWYRQSLGQGPEFLIYFQGTGAADDSGLPNDRFFAVRPEGSVSTLKIQRTERGDSAVYLCASSPASGIDNEQFFGPGTRLTVL.

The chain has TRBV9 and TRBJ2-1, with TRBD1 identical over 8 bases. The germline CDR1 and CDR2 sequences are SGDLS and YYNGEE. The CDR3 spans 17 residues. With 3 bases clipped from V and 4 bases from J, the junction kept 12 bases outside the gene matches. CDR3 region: CASSANPRQGAYNEQFF. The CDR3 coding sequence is TGTGCCAGCAGCGCCAACCCCCGCCAGGGGGCGTACAATGAGCAGTTCTTC.

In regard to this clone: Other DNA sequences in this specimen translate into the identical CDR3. The CDR3 sequence: CASSALGTSGQETQYF. CDR3 bases: TGTGCCAGCAGCGCCCTAGGGACTAGCGGTCAAGAGACCCAGTACTTC. J is TRBJ2-5 and V is TRBV9, with TRBD2 identical over 11 bases. The length of the CDR3 is 16 residues. V lost 3 bases and J lost 2; bases outside the gene matches: 6. Germline V CDR1 and CDR2: SGDLS, YYNGEE.

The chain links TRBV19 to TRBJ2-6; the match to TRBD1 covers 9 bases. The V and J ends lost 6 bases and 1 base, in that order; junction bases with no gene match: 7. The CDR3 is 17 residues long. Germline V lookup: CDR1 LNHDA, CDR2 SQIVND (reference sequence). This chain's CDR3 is CASSTQGATSGANVLTF. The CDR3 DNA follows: TGTGCCAGTAGCACACAGGGGGCAACGTCTGGGGCCAACGTCCTGACTTTC.

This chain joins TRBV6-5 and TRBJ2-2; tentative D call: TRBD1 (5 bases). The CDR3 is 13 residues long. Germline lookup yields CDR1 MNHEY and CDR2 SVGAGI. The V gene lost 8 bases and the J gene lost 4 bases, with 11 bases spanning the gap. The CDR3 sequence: CASEARATGELFF. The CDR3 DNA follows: TGTGCCAGCGAAGCCAGGGCCACCGGGGAGCTGTTTTTT.

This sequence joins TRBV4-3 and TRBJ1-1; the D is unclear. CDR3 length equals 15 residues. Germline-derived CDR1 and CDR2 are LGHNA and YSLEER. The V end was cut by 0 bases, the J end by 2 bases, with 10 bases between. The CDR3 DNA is TGCGCCAGCAGCCAAGATTTTAGAGATAACACTGAAGCTTTCTTT. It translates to CASSQDFRDNTEAFF.

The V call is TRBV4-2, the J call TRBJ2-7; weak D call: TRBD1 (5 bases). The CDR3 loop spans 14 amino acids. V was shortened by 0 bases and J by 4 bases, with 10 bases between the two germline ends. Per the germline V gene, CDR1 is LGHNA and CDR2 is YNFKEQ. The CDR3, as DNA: TGTGCCAGCAGCCAAGACAGGGTGGCTTACGAGCAGTACTTC. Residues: CASSQDRVAYEQYF.

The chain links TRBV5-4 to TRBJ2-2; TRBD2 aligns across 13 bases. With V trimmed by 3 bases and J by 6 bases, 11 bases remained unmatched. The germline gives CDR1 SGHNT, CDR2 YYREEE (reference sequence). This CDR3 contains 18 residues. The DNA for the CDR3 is TGTGCCAGCAGCTCGGAGAGACTAGCGGGGGGCTACGCCGGGGAGCTGTTTTTT. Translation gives CASSSERLAGGYAGELFF.

Here the CDR3 DNA reads TGCAGCTTCGACAGGGGGAACGAGCAGTACTTC. Its translation: CSFDRGNEQYF. V usage is TRBV29-1 and J usage is TRBJ2-7, with 9 nucleotides matching TRBD1. Per germline, CDR1 SQVTM and CDR2 ANQGSEA. The CDR3 extends over 11 amino acids. V gave up 8 bases and J gave up 5 bases; unmatched junction bases: 4.

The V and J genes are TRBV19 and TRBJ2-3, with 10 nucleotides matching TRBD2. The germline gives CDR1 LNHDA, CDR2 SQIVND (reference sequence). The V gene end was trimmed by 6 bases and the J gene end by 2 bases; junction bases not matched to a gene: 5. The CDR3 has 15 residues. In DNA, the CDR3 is TGTGCCAGTAGGAGAGCGGGGGGGACCACAGATACGCAGTATTTT. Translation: CASRRAGGTTDTQYF.

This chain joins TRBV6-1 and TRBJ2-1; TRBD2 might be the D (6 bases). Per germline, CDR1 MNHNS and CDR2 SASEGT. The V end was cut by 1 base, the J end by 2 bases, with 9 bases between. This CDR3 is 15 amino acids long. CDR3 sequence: CASSEGWEAYNEQFF. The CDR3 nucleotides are TGTGCCAGCAGTGAAGGGTGGGAGGCCTACAATGAGCAGTTCTTC.